These 8 T cell receptor beta chains were all obtained from the same sample, sequenced in a study of control samples from healthy donors and cancer patients. Produced via immunoSEQ multiplex PCR; TCRdb's table is partial and in-frame only. The sample records more than 90,000 clones, around 89% being singletons. The sample was blood. These receptors all come from a man between 25 and 39 years old in good health.

The gene calls are TRBV19 and TRBJ1-1; the D is unclear. The CDR3 has 15 residues. The V end lost 6 bases, the J end lost 1 base, and 15 bases lay between the germline ends. From germline, CDR1 is LNHDA and CDR2 SQIVND (reference sequence). The CDR3 region is CASSPIITGNTEAFF. In DNA form, the CDR3 reads TGTGCCAGTAGCCCGATCATAACCGGGAACACTGAAGCTTTCTTT.

V and J are TRBV5-6 and TRBJ2-1; 8 bases agree with TRBD1. The CDR3 sequence is 16 residues long. Germline lookup yields CDR1 SGHDT and CDR2 YYEEEE. The J segment lost 10 bases and the V segment lost 1 base, leaving 13 bases of the junction unmatched. The CDR3 loop reads CASSLILGQGAQEQFF. In nucleotides, the CDR3 is TGTGCCAGCAGCTTGATTTTGGGCCAGGGGGCACAAGAGCAGTTCTTC.

This clone was detected a few times. The rearrangement uses TRBV7-9 and TRBJ1-1, with D possibly being TRBD1 (5 bases). Trimming pared 5 bases from V and 7 bases from J, leaving 14 bases between. CDR1 is SEHNR, CDR2 FQNEAQ, per germline (reference sequence). CDR3 size: 13 residues. CDR3 in DNA: TGTGCCAGCAGCGCCCCCGTTAGGGGTGAAGCTTTCTTT. Amino acid sequence: CASSAPVRGEAFF.

This chain links TRBV30 with TRBJ2-3; D possibly corresponds to TRBD1 (5 bases). This CDR3 has 13 residues. CDR1 is GTSNPN, CDR2 SVGIG, per germline (reference sequence). CDR3 nucleotides: TGTGCTTGGGGAAAGGGGCTCACAGATACGCAGTATTTT. It yields the protein CAWGKGLTDTQYF.

V gene TRBV19 combines with J gene TRBJ1-5, with TRBD1 matching 9 bases. After removal of 6 bases from V and 2 bases from J, the junction contained 5 bases not matched to a gene. Germline-derived CDR1 and CDR2 are LNHDA and SQIVND (reference sequence). This CDR3 comprises 15 residues. CDR3 bases: TGTGCCAGTAGAGGGGGACAGGGTGGCAATCAGCCCCAGCATTTT. Its translation: CASRGGQGGNQPQHF.

J is TRBJ2-3 and V is TRBV15; 10 bases fit TRBD2. The germline CDR1 and CDR2 sequences are LNHNV and YYDKDF (reference sequence). The CDR3 length is 17 residues. J lost 8 bases, V lost 0 bases, and 11 bases had no gene match. Here the CDR3 reads CATSREGSGGALSTQYF. CDR3 DNA sequence: TGTGCCACCAGCAGAGAAGGCAGCGGGGGGGCCCTAAGTACGCAGTATTTT. The variable domain in full, with the rest retrieved from reference TRBV15 and TRBJ2-3, is DAMVIQNPRYQVTQFGKPVTLSCSQTLNHNVMYWYQQKSSQAPKLLFHYYDKDFNNEADTPDNFQSRRPNTSFCFLDIRSPGLGDTAMYLCATSREGSGGALSTQYFGPGTRLTVL.

This clone was detected only once. The chain uses TRBV12-3 or TRBV12-4 and TRBJ1-1, with D hard to call. The CDR3 is 13 amino acids. Trimming took off 6 bases at V and 1 base at J, with 9 bases between the two ends. This CDR3 reads CASSKTTNTEAFF. In DNA, the CDR3 is TGTGCCAGCAGCAAAACAACGAACACTGAAGCTTTCTTT.

The rearrangement uses TRBV2 and TRBJ2-5, with 8 nucleotides matching TRBD1. The length of the CDR3 is 15 residues. Germline V lookup: CDR1 SNHLY, CDR2 FYNNEI. Unmatched junction bases numbered 10, after V lost 6 bases and J lost 4 bases. CDR3 protein: CASSRYPGQGETQYF. For the CDR3, the DNA is TGTGCCAGCAGCCGGTATCCCGGACAGGGAGAGACCCAGTACTTC.